The TCR beta chain described here comes from a study of T cell responses to AZD1222 COVID-19 vaccine. This CDR3 contains 13 residues. The assay was immunoSEQ multiplex PCR, and TCRdb's table has in-frame clones only and misses some. Among under 150,000 clones listed, around nine tenths were seen once. The TCR originated in an adult who received the AZD1222 COVID-19 vaccine. Specimen: peripheral blood, collected 28 days after the second AZD1222 dose. The V gene is TRBV21-1, the J gene TRBJ1-1; TRBD1 was called by the table and not checked on the DNA. TRBV21-1 is listed as a pseudogene. CDR3 amino acids: CASSPRQGTEAFF. The CDR3 DNA sequence: TGTGCCAGCAGCCCCCGGCAGGGGACTGAAGCTTTCTTT.